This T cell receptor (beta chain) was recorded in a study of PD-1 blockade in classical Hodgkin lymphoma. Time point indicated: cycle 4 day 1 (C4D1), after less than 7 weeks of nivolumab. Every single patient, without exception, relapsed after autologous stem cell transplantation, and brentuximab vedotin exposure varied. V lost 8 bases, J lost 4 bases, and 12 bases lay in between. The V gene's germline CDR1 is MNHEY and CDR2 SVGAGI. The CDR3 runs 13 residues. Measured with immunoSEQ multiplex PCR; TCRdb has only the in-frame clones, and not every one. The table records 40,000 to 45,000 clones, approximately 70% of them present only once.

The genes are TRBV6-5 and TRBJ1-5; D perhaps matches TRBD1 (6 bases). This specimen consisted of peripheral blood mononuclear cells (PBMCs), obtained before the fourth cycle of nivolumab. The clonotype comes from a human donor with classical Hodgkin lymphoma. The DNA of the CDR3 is TGTGCCAGCGGACTCGGGACAAATCAGCCCCAGCATTTT. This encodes CASGLGTNQPQHF.